Listed below are T cell receptor beta chains from one sample, sequenced in a study of shared clonotypes between healthy human individuals. Produced via immunoSEQ multiplex PCR; TCRdb's table is partial and in-frame only. The data hold around 2,100,000 clones, with about 95% observed a single time. Sequences were obtained from naive CD8+ T cells sorted from blood. These receptors were collected from a man aged 18 to 29 in good health. Each CDR3 is given with its conserved first and last residue. A D gene is named only where the DNA matches it firmly. Only part of the rows carry a size: once, few, many, or a class if the clone is expanded.

j_call	d_call	v_call	clone_size	cdr3_aa	cdr3_nt
TRBJ2-3	.	TRBV10-1	once	CASSQGDTQYF	TGCGCCAGCAGTCAGGGGGATACGCAGTATTTT
TRBJ1-5	.	TRBV6-5	.	CASSSPLPRPLRRQHF	TGTGCCAGCAGTTCTCCGCTGCCCCGTCCGTTAAGACGCCAGCATTTT
TRBJ2-1	.	TRBV5-6	.	CASSLRELGPDNEQFF	TGTGCCAGCAGCCTAAGGGAGCTAGGGCCCGACAATGAGCAGTTCTTC
TRBJ2-3	.	TRBV15	.	CATSGPYTDTQYF	TGTGCCACCAGCGGACCTTACACAGATACGCAGTATTTT
TRBJ2-1	TRBD2	TRBV5-6	.	CASSLGRPAGSLPYNEQFF	TGTGCCAGCAGCTTGGGGAGGCCAGCGGGGAGCTTACCCTACAATGAGCAGTTCTTC
TRBJ1-1	.	TRBV10-1	.	CASSYPSGHPNLDTEAFF	TGCGCCAGCAGTTATCCCTCGGGACACCCTAACCTTGACACTGAAGCTTTCTTT
TRBJ2-7	TRBD1	TRBV7-9	.	CASSPGGLYEQYF	TGTGCCAGCAGTCCAGGGGGCTTGTACGAGCAGTACTTC
TRBJ2-3	TRBD2	TRBV4-1	.	CASSQGSSGGTDTQYF	TGCGCCAGCAGCCAAGGATCTAGCGGGGGGACAGATACGCAGTATTTT
TRBJ2-3	.	TRBV29-1	.	CSVVGRADTQYF	TGCAGCGTTGTTGGACGCGCAGATACGCAGTATTTT
TRBJ2-4	.	TRBV7-9	.	CASSPTDELAKNIQYF	TGTGCCAGCAGCCCCACGGATGAGCTAGCCAAAAACATTCAGTACTTC
TRBJ2-1	.	TRBV19	once	CATRTGEGDNEQFF	TGTGCCACCCGAACAGGGGAGGGTGACAATGAGCAGTTCTTC
TRBJ2-3	TRBD2	TRBV5-1	.	CASSSGTTSTDTQYF	TGCGCCAGCAGCTCCGGGACTACCAGCACAGATACGCAGTATTTT
TRBJ2-1	.	TRBV5-1	.	CASSFWSLSLTQGTAGKADNEQFF	TGCGCCAGCAGCTTTTGGTCACTCTCTTTAACACAGGGAACAGCGGGGAAGGCCGACAATGAGCAGTTCTTC
TRBJ1-1	.	TRBV5-1	.	CASSLVGLGEAFF	TGCGCCAGCAGCTTGGTGGGGCTCGGTGAAGCTTTCTTT
TRBJ1-4	.	TRBV2	.	CASSEAFLGINEKLFF	TGTGCCAGCAGTGAAGCGTTTCTGGGGATCAATGAAAAACTGTTTTTT
TRBJ1-1	.	TRBV9	.	CASSARKTREGTEAFF	TGTGCCAGCAGCGCAAGAAAGACCCGGGAGGGGACTGAAGCTTTCTTT
TRBJ2-7	.	TRBV4-1	.	CASSQELSWAGSYEQYF	TGCGCCAGCAGCCAAGAATTGAGCTGGGCCGGCTCCTACGAGCAGTACTTC
TRBJ2-7	TRBD1	TRBV28	.	CASSFPGTGFSYEQYF	TGTGCCAGCAGTTTTCCCGGGACAGGGTTCTCCTACGAGCAGTACTTC
TRBJ1-2	.	TRBV7-9	.	CASSRDGGGILGYTF	TGTGCCAGCAGCCGCGACGGGGGAGGAATATTGGGCTACACCTTC
TRBJ1-6	TRBD1	TRBV7-9	few	CASSQQGNSPLHF	TGTGCCAGCAGCCAACAGGGGAATTCACCCCTCCACTTT
TRBJ2-2	.	TRBV19	once	CASSIVGNTGELFF	TGTGCCAGTAGTATAGTAGGGAACACCGGGGAGCTGTTTTTT
TRBJ1-1	TRBD1	TRBV7-9	.	CASSLVATGETEAFF	TGTGCCAGCAGCTTAGTTGCGACAGGGGAGACTGAAGCTTTCTTT
TRBJ2-3	.	TRBV21-1	.	CASSNGLALTDTQYF	TGTGCCAGCAGCAATGGACTGGCATTGACAGATACGCAGTATTTT
TRBJ2-1	TRBD2	TRBV27	.	CASSETSGEVDEQFF	TGTGCCAGCAGTGAGACTAGCGGGGAAGTCGATGAGCAGTTCTTC
TRBJ2-1	.	TRBV7-9	.	CASSLEWNEQFF	TGTGCCAGCAGCTTAGAGTGGAACGAGCAGTTCTTC
TRBJ2-2	.	TRBV15	.	CATSRDWGNTGELFF	TGTGCCACCAGCAGAGATTGGGGAAACACCGGGGAGCTGTTTTTT
TRBJ1-5	.	TRBV9	.	CASSVGEGQPQHF	TGTGCCAGCAGCGTTGGGGAAGGACAGCCCCAGCATTTT
TRBJ1-2	.	TRBV4-3	.	CASSQEWASYGYTF	TGCGCCAGCAGCCAAGAATGGGCTTCCTATGGCTACACCTTC
TRBJ1-1	.	TRBV10-1	.	CASSGLGGTEAFF	TGCGCCAGCAGTGGACTTGGGGGCACTGAAGCTTTCTTT
TRBJ2-7	.	TRBV6-6	.	CASSYSGSAYEQYF	TGTGCCAGCAGTTACTCAGGTTCCGCCTACGAGCAGTACTTC
TRBJ2-2	.	TRBV11-2	.	CASSLYRAPTGELFF	TGTGCCAGCAGCTTATATAGGGCGCCCACCGGGGAGCTGTTTTTT
TRBJ2-5	.	TRBV15	.	CATSSRIQETQYF	TGTGCCACCAGCAGTAGGATCCAAGAGACCCAGTACTTC
TRBJ1-2	.	TRBV19	few	CASILPRGDKTDGYTF	TGTGCCAGTATCCTCCCCCGGGGGGACAAGACTGATGGCTACACCTTC
TRBJ2-1	.	TRBV19	once	CASSIASGFRDEQFF	TGTGCCAGTAGTATAGCATCAGGGTTTAGGGATGAGCAGTTCTTC
TRBJ2-1	TRBD2	TRBV11-2	.	CASSFGLAGGPPRHEQFF	TGTGCCAGCAGCTTCGGACTAGCGGGAGGGCCGCCTCGTCATGAGCAGTTCTTC
TRBJ1-2	TRBD1	TRBV4-3	.	CASSQDAGTGDYGYTF	TGCGCCAGCAGCCAAGACGCTGGGACAGGGGACTATGGCTACACCTTC
TRBJ2-5	TRBD2	TRBV27	.	CASSLTSGDQETQYF	TGTGCCAGCAGTCTGACTAGCGGGGACCAAGAGACCCAGTACTTC
TRBJ2-7	.	TRBV15	.	CATTSTGDTYEQYF	TGTGCCACCACCAGTACGGGGGATACCTACGAGCAGTACTTC
TRBJ2-7	.	TRBV7-2	once	CASSFFVGSSYEQYF	TGTGCCAGCAGCTTCTTTGTTGGAAGCTCCTACGAGCAGTACTTC
TRBJ2-7	.	TRBV5-4	.	CASSHGDSDYEQYF	TGTGCCAGCAGCCATGGAGACTCCGACTACGAGCAGTACTTC
TRBJ1-1	.	TRBV6-1	.	CASSEGTPTEAFF	TGTGCCAGCAGTGAAGGGACACCAACTGAAGCTTTCTTT
TRBJ1-5	TRBD1	TRBV5-1	.	CASSLEGQSNQPQHF	TGCGCCAGCAGCCTTGAGGGACAGAGCAATCAGCCCCAGCATTTT
TRBJ2-2	TRBD1	TRBV6-5	once	CASSTGTGNTGELFF	TGTGCCAGCAGCACCGGGACAGGGAACACCGGGGAGCTGTTTTTT
TRBJ1-2	TRBD1	TRBV11-2	.	CASSSQGAGGYTF	TGTGCCAGCAGCTCACAGGGGGCGGGTGGCTACACCTTC
TRBJ2-1	TRBD1	TRBV27	.	CASSLRTGASTYNEQFF	TGTGCCAGCAGTTTACGAACAGGGGCTTCCACCTACAATGAGCAGTTCTTC
TRBJ1-2	TRBD1	TRBV19	once	CASSIGGRGPVGYTF	TGTGCCAGTAGTATAGGTGGCAGGGGGCCGGTCGGCTACACCTTC